This entry concerns a single T cell receptor (beta chain). TCRdb's copy holds only in-frame clones and misses some; the assay was immunoSEQ multiplex PCR. The table lists around 250,000 clones, about 80% of them singletons, with roughly 13% in the top ten. This specimen belongs to a study of control samples from healthy donors and cancer patients. Trimming pared 5 bases from V and 0 bases from J, leaving 17 bases between. CDR3 length equals 16 residues. Germline CDR1 reads MNHNY; CDR2 reads SVGAGI (reference sequence). The source of this sequence is a woman aged 60 to 75 with lung cancer. Sequenced sample: PBMCs. The genes are TRBV6-6 and TRBJ2-7; D possibly matches TRBD1 or TRBD2 (5 bases each). The CDR3, as DNA: TGTGCCAGCAGTCCGATCCGGGACGCCGACTCCTACGAGCAGTACTTC. Its protein is CASSPIRDADSYEQYF.